This T cell receptor beta chain appears in the sequencing data of a study of cytomegalovirus exposure and HLA in healthy donors. The study's findings and limits: Serostatus for CMV was the only available immune exposure information.

The germline V gene has CDR1 SGHTA and CDR2 FQGNSA. V lost 0 bases and J 11 bases, leaving 7 bases between the germline ends. This CDR3 is 12 amino acids long. The PCR used 60 Vbeta and 13 Jbeta primers. Using immunoSEQ multiplex PCR, the repertoire was profiled, and TCRdb retains in-frame clones only, with some absent. The data hold just over 95,000 clones, with about three quarters observed a single time. This clone has just one count. Its antigen remains unknown. This clonotype was sampled from a human donor in good health. Sequenced sample: PBMCs. V and J are TRBV7-2 and TRBJ1-4, with D possibly being TRBD1 (5 bases). The CDR3 DNA sequence: TGTGCCAGCAGCTTAGCTGGGGGGAAACTGTTTTTT. It is translated as CASSLAGGKLFF.